The next 18 T cell receptor beta chains were all read from a single sample in a study of Ad26.COV2.S vaccination and SARS-CoV-2 variants. Treatment noted: about 20 received Ad26.COV2.S at low or high dose, single or two shots; about 5 received placebo; per-sample allocation not given. Samples came from day 63 after the first vaccine or placebo injection. Profiling relied on immunoSEQ multiplex PCR, and the TCRdb table lists in-frame clones only, not all of them. The data show 300,000 to 400,000 clones, roughly 90% seen once. Specimen: peripheral blood, collected in a trial of Ad26.COV2.S vaccine versus placebo. These receptors originate from a person aged 18-65 years who received the Ad26.COV2.S COVID-19 vaccine or a placebo.

CDR3 sequence: CASSSPKDAFF. DNA of the CDR3: TGTGCCAGCAGTTCCCCGAAGGATGCTTTCTTT. The chain uses TRBV28 and TRBJ1-1; no clear D gene. Trimming took 4 bases from V and 11 from J, leaving 11 bases between them. The CDR3 has 11 residues. Germline lookup yields CDR1 MDHEN and CDR2 SYDVKM.

The rearrangement links TRBV6-5 to TRBJ1-5; D gene unclear. V lost 6 bases and J 6 bases, leaving 18 bases between the germline ends. CDR3 length: 15 residues. Germline V lookup: CDR1 MNHEY, CDR2 SVGAGI. This chain's CDR3 is CASSDPPPGGQPQHF. CDR3 DNA: TGTGCCAGCAGCGACCCTCCGCCCGGAGGTCAGCCCCAGCATTTT.

The gene calls are TRBV12-3 or TRBV12-4 and TRBJ2-7; 7 positions agree with TRBD1. The CDR3 covers 13 residues. The trim removed 11 bases at V and 4 bases at J, leaving 11 bases unmatched. The CDR3 protein is CASKKGAAYEQYF. In DNA, the CDR3 is TGTGCCTCAAAGAAGGGGGCTGCTTACGAGCAGTACTTC.

V usage is TRBV18 and J usage is TRBJ1-1; a possible D gene is TRBD1 (5 bases). The CDR3 contains 14 residues. The V end was cut by 4 bases, the J end by 3 bases, with 12 bases between. Germline V lookup: CDR1 KGHSH, CDR2 LQKENI. The CDR3 protein is CASSQGLGDTEAFF. As DNA, the CDR3 is TGTGCCAGCTCACAAGGGTTGGGGGACACTGAAGCTTTCTTT.

This chain uses TRBV23-1 with TRBJ1-4; weak D call: TRBD1 (5 bases). TRBV23-1 is known as an ORF, though its function is uncertain. This CDR3 is built from 12 residues. V dropped 10 bases and J dropped 12 bases, with 18 bases sitting between them. The CDR3 loop reads CANTDGGKELFF. DNA of the CDR3: TGCGCCAACACCGACGGGGGGAAGGAACTGTTTTTT.

The J gene is TRBJ2-3, the V gene TRBV2, with TRBD2 matching over 11 bases. The V gene end was trimmed by 5 bases and the J gene end by 3 bases; junction bases not matched to a gene: 16. Looked up from germline, CDR1 is SNHLY and CDR2 is FYNNEI. The CDR3 is 19 residues long. In nucleotides, the CDR3 is TGTGCCAGCAGTTGGACTAGCGGGCCCGCTCGGAGGGCAACAGATACGCAGTATTTT. This gives the protein CASSWTSGPARRATDTQYF.

The rearrangement links TRBV5-1 to TRBJ1-2; D might be TRBD1 (5 bases). CDR1 and CDR2 from the germline V gene are SGHRS and YFSETQ. Trimming left V 0 bases short and J 7 bases short, with 10 bases between. The length of the CDR3 is 13 residues. CDR3 in amino acids: CASSLAPDIGYTF. The CDR3 DNA follows: TGCGCCAGCAGCTTGGCTCCGGACATTGGCTACACCTTC.

This clone was observed a single time. The rearrangement joins TRBV27 to TRBJ1-2; the D gene is possibly TRBD1 (5 bases). Germline V gene lookup returns CDR1 MNHEY and CDR2 SMNVEV (reference sequence). The CDR3 runs to 15 residues. The V end was cut by 4 bases, the J end by 2 bases, with 14 bases between. The DNA of the CDR3 is TGTGCCAGCAGTTACGACAGCACACTCAACTATGGCTACACCTTC. This translates into CASSYDSTLNYGYTF.

CDR3 coding DNA: TGCGCCAGCAGCTTTCAGGCACAGGTTTCGAACACTGAAGCTTTCTTT. Amino acid sequence: CASSFQAQVSNTEAFF. The gene calls are TRBV5-1 and TRBJ1-1; D is perhaps TRBD1 (5 bases). V was pared by 2 bases and J by 1 base, with 15 bases between. The CDR3 runs 16 residues. Germline V gives CDR1 SGHRS, CDR2 YFSETQ.

The chain links TRBV19 to TRBJ1-2; 9 positions agree with TRBD1. The CDR3 is made up of 14 amino acids. Per the germline V gene, CDR1 is LNHDA and CDR2 is SQIVND (reference sequence). With V trimmed by 4 bases and J by 4 bases, 4 bases remained unmatched. The CDR3: CASSRDRDGYGYTF. The CDR3 nucleotides read TGTGCCAGTAGTAGGGACAGGGATGGCTATGGCTACACCTTC.

This clone was recorded a few times. V and J are TRBV5-5 and TRBJ1-6; D is undetermined. Germline CDR1 and CDR2: SGHKS and YYEKEE (reference sequence). The CDR3 is 13 residues long. Trimming removed 4 bases from V and 3 bases from J, with 5 bases in between. The CDR3 sequence is CASSGVYNSPLHF. CDR3 nucleotide sequence: TGTGCCAGCAGCGGGGTCTATAATTCACCCCTCCACTTT.

The genes are TRBV7-9 and TRBJ2-2; possibly TRBD1 or TRBD2 for D (5 bases each). CDR1 SEHNR and CDR2 FQNEAQ come from the germline V gene (reference sequence). This CDR3 contains 14 residues. Trimming took 5 bases from V and 8 from J, leaving 15 bases between them. The CDR3 is CASSPGPSGGELFF. DNA of the CDR3: TGTGCCAGCAGCCCGGGACCCTCGGGAGGGGAGCTGTTTTTT.

V and J are TRBV7-2 and TRBJ1-5, with a tentative D call TRBD1 (5 bases). Germline V CDR1 and CDR2: SGHTA, FQGNSA. The V end lost 5 bases, the J end lost 2 bases, and 16 bases lay between the germline ends. This CDR3 has 16 amino acids. In nucleotides, the CDR3 is TGTGCCAGCAGCCCCCGGGCGACAGCAGGCAATCAGCCCCAGCATTTT. Translating gives CASSPRATAGNQPQHF. Filled out from reference TRBV7-2 and TRBJ1-5, the complete variable domain reads GAGVSQSPSNKVTEKGKDVELRCDPISGHTALYWYRQSLGQGLEFLIYFQGNSAPDKSGLPSDRFSAERTGGSVSTLTIQRTQQEDSAVYLCASSPRATAGNQPQHFGDGTRLSIL.

This sequence joins TRBV20-1 and TRBJ2-1; D uncertain. CDR1 is DFQATT and CDR2 is SNEGSKA in the germline V gene (reference sequence). This CDR3 spans 11 amino acids. The germline V and J ends were trimmed by 4 bases and 8 bases, with 9 bases remaining between them. For the CDR3, the DNA is TGCAGTGCTACTAAGATCGATGAGCAGTTCTTC. Translation: CSATKIDEQFF.

The chain couples TRBV11-2 to TRBJ1-5, with TRBD1 identical over 7 bases. The V and J ends lost 5 bases and 3 bases, in that order; junction bases with no gene match: 1. Germline assignment: CDR1 SGHAT and CDR2 FQNNGV. The CDR3 is 13 amino acids. Here the CDR3 reads CASSGTDNQPQHF. The CDR3 bases are TGTGCCAGCAGCGGGACAGACAATCAGCCCCAGCATTTT.

J is TRBJ1-1 and V is TRBV5-6, with D possibly matching TRBD1 (5 bases). CDR1 and CDR2 from the germline V gene are SGHDT and YYEEEE. Trimming cost V 4 bases and J 1 base, with 11 bases left between them. The CDR3 consists of 14 residues. DNA for the CDR3: TGTGCCAGCAGCACGATCGACAGGAACACTGAAGCTTTCTTT. Protein product: CASSTIDRNTEAFF.

The chain links TRBV5-5 to TRBJ1-1; no definite D call. CDR1 is SGHKS, CDR2 YYEKEE, per germline (reference sequence). V lost 1 base and J lost 5, with 9 bases in between. The CDR3 runs 13 residues. The CDR3 is CASSLPVRTEAFF. The CDR3 DNA is TGTGCCAGCAGCTTGCCGGTCCGAACTGAAGCTTTCTTT.

The chain uses TRBV18 and TRBJ2-7; D perhaps matches TRBD1 (6 bases). Germline CDR1 KGHSH, CDR2 LQKENI. There are 14 residues in the CDR3. V was trimmed by 4 bases and J by 1 base, leaving 11 bases between them. The DNA for the CDR3 is TGTGCCAGCTCACGACAGGCTGTGTCCTACGAGCAGTACTTC. Translation: CASSRQAVSYEQYF. The full variable domain, rest sourced from reference TRBV18 and TRBJ2-7, is NAGVMQNPRHLVRRRGQEARLRCSPMKGHSHVYWYRQLPEEGLKFMVYLQKENIIDESGMPKERFSAEFPKEGPSILRIQQVVRGDSAAYFCASSRQAVSYEQYFGPGTRLTVT.